These 18 T cell receptor beta chains were all obtained from the same sample, sequenced in a study of cytomegalovirus exposure and HLA in healthy donors. Use of 60 Vbeta and 13 Jbeta primers characterized the PCR. Repertoires were generated with immunoSEQ multiplex PCR, while TCRdb's copy carries only in-frame clones and drops some. Of roughly 130,000 clones listed, 75% to 85% are singletons. Sequences were obtained from PBMCs. The receptor source for this set is a girl aged 2 to 10 in good health and CMV-seronegative.

This chain uses TRBV15 with TRBJ2-2; 11 positions match TRBD2. The germline gives CDR1 LNHNV, CDR2 YYDKDF (reference sequence). The length of the CDR3 is 21 residues. V dropped 0 bases and J dropped 3; count of bases not matched to a gene: 15. CDR3 sequence (DNA): TGTGCCACCAGCAGAGATGTGGGCAGGGGCACTAGCGGGAGCCACACCGGGGAGCTGTTTTTT. This gives the protein CATSRDVGRGTSGSHTGELFF.

This sequence joins TRBV7-8 and TRBJ2-7; D is ambiguous. Trimming stripped 5 bases from V and 3 bases from J, with 8 bases between. This CDR3 region has 12 residues. The V gene's germline CDR1 is SGHVS and CDR2 FQNEAQ. The CDR3: CASSIPGYEQYF. For the CDR3, the DNA is TGTGCCAGCAGCATCCCAGGCTACGAGCAGTACTTC. Combining the CDR3 with reference TRBV7-8 and TRBJ2-7 gives the whole variable domain GAGVSQSPRYKVAKRGQDVALRCDPISGHVSLFWYQQALGQGPEFLTYFQNEAQLDKSGLPSDRFFAERPEGSVSTLKIQRTQQEDSAVYLCASSIPGYEQYFGPGTRLTVT.

This clone was detected only a few times. The chain joins TRBV4-1 to TRBJ2-5, with D possibly being TRBD1 (6 bases). The CDR3 consists of 14 residues. The germline V and J ends were trimmed by 1 base and 5 bases, with 11 bases remaining between them. Germline values: CDR1 MGHRA, CDR2 YSYEKL. The CDR3 region is CASSQADSRETQYF. CDR3 nucleotide sequence: TGCGCCAGCAGCCAAGCGGACAGTCGGGAGACCCAGTACTTC.

This clone was seen a single time. The chain combines TRBV27 with TRBJ2-5, with a weak D call TRBD2 (6 bases). V dropped 8 bases and J dropped 2 bases, with 6 bases sitting between them. This CDR3 has 11 residues. The V gene's germline CDR1 is MNHEY and CDR2 SMNVEV (reference sequence). The CDR3 here is CASGTQETQYF. In DNA form, the CDR3 reads TGTGCCAGCGGGACTCAAGAGACCCAGTACTTC.

The count of this clone is one. The chain recombines TRBV4-2 with TRBJ2-3, with D perhaps matching TRBD2 (6 bases). Trimming removed 7 bases at V and 2 bases at J, with 13 bases between. Germline loops: CDR1 LGHNA, CDR2 YNFKEQ. The CDR3 is 14 amino acids. The CDR3 here is CASKYSGVTDTQYF. CDR3 bases: TGTGCCAGCAAGTATTCGGGGGTCACAGATACGCAGTATTTT.

The V and J genes are TRBV7-2 and TRBJ2-3, with TRBD2 matching over 8 bases. The CDR3 is 16 amino acids. The J segment lost 1 base and the V segment lost 5 bases, leaving 8 bases of the junction unmatched. In germline, CDR1 is SGHTA, CDR2 FQGNSA. Written as DNA, the CDR3 is TGTGCCAGCAGCCCCCCGGGGGGGGTGGGCACAGATACGCAGTATTTT. Translated, it gives CASSPPGGVGTDTQYF.

The chain links TRBV14 to TRBJ2-1; 7 bases line up with TRBD2. The CDR3 consists of 17 residues. Looked up from germline, CDR1 is SGHDN and CDR2 is FVKESK. Losses at the gene ends were 0 bases for V and 6 bases for J; bases not matched to a gene: 11. CDR3: CASSQEPWTRSGNEQFF. CDR3 bases: TGTGCCAGCAGCCAAGAACCCTGGACTAGAAGCGGCAATGAGCAGTTCTTC.

The rearrangement uses TRBV28 and TRBJ2-7; D gene ambiguous. The V gene's germline CDR1 is MDHEN and CDR2 SYDVKM. V lost 1 base to trimming and J lost 9 bases, with 13 bases between them. The CDR3 consists of 13 residues. Written as DNA, the CDR3 is TGTGCCAGCAGTTTATCGCAGAGCCGAGGGCAGTACTTC. Amino acids: CASSLSQSRGQYF.

The chain couples TRBV20-1 to TRBJ2-1; D is unclear. From germline, CDR1 is DFQATT and CDR2 SNEGSKA (reference sequence). V was trimmed by 6 bases and J by 5 bases, leaving 5 bases between them. The CDR3 totals 10 residues. Written as DNA, the CDR3 is TGCAGTGCCTTTAACAATGAGCAGTTCTTC. It encodes CSAFNNEQFF.

The chain combines TRBV25-1 with TRBJ2-1; D is perhaps TRBD1 (6 bases). V was clipped by 4 bases and J by 7 bases, with 14 bases between them. The CDR3 extends over 14 amino acids. Germline lookup yields CDR1 MGHDK and CDR2 SYGVNS. In DNA form, the CDR3 reads TGTGCCAGCAGTGGCCCAGGGGTTGGTAATGAGCAGTTCTTC. This encodes CASSGPGVGNEQFF.

The CDR3 loop reads CASSLRSGGYYNEQFF. The CDR3 region has the DNA TGTGCCAGCAGCTTACGTAGCGGGGGGTACTACAATGAGCAGTTCTTC. The chain joins TRBV11-2 to TRBJ2-1; 10 positions agree with TRBD2. This CDR3 is built from 16 residues. The germline CDR1 and CDR2 sequences are SGHAT and FQNNGV. Unmatched junction bases numbered 4, after V lost 2 bases and J lost 3 bases. Supplemented by reference TRBV11-2 and TRBJ2-1, the full variable domain reads EAGVAQSPRYKIIEKRQSVAFWCNPISGHATLYWYQQILGQGPKLLIQFQNNGVVDDSQLPKDRFSAERLKGVDSTLKIQPAKLEDSAVYLCASSLRSGGYYNEQFFGPGTRLTVL.

The chain combines TRBV15 with TRBJ1-2; tentative D call: TRBD1 (6 bases). CDR3 length: 16 amino acids. Trimming took off 7 bases at V and 5 bases at J, with 23 bases between the two ends. Germline CDR1 reads LNHNV; CDR2 reads YYDKDF (reference sequence). CDR3 loop: CATTPTRTGKSYGYTF. The CDR3 DNA follows: TGTGCCACCACACCAACCCGAACAGGGAAGTCGTATGGCTACACCTTC.

The chain uses TRBV7-2 and TRBJ2-5, with a tentative D call TRBD2 (7 bases). Germline assignment: CDR1 SGHTA and CDR2 FQGNSA. V lost 5 bases and J 1 base, leaving 17 bases between the germline ends. The CDR3 sequence is 16 residues long. The CDR3, as DNA: TGTGCCAGCAGCCGAGGGGGGGGAACGGCCCAAGAGACCCAGTACTTC. Its protein is CASSRGGGTAQETQYF.

This rearrangement joins TRBV2 to TRBJ1-6, with D hard to call. This CDR3 is built from 14 residues. Per the germline V gene, CDR1 is SNHLY and CDR2 is FYNNEI. Deletions cut 3 bases from V and 10 bases from J, with 13 bases between. CDR3 sequence (DNA): TGTGCCAGCAGTGAGTCCGGGGATGGGTCACCCCTCCACTTT. The encoded protein is CASSESGDGSPLHF.

CDR3 sequence: CASSKQPGLRNYEQYF. The CDR3 bases are TGTGCCAGCAGCAAACAACCGGGACTGAGAAACTACGAGCAGTACTTC. The chain employs TRBV27 and TRBJ2-7; D is possibly TRBD2 (6 bases). The germline V gene encodes CDR1 MNHEY and CDR2 SMNVEV (reference sequence). Trimming cost V 6 bases and J 3 bases, with 21 bases left between them. This CDR3 comprises 16 residues.

The chain recombines TRBV6-5 with TRBJ1-5; no definite D call. V lost 0 bases and J 7 bases, leaving 13 bases between the germline ends. CDR3 length: 15 amino acids. Looked up from germline, CDR1 is MNHEY and CDR2 is SVGAGI. CDR3 amino acids: CASSYSALAGQPQHF. CDR3 nucleotides: TGTGCCAGCAGTTACTCGGCCCTTGCGGGACAGCCCCAGCATTTT.

V gene TRBV29-1 combines with J gene TRBJ2-5; 9 positions agree with TRBD2. The J call is in doubt because the DNA end fits TRBJ2-7 better. The germline V gene has CDR1 SQVTM and CDR2 ANQGSEA. CDR3 length: 13 amino acids. The CDR3 sequence: CSVLETSGYEQYF. In DNA form, the CDR3 reads TGCAGCGTTCTAGAGACTAGCGGCTACGAGCAGTACTTC.

The chain carries TRBV28 and TRBJ2-2; maybe TRBD1 (5 bases). Trimming took off 2 bases at V and 1 base at J, with 17 bases between the two ends. CDR1 and CDR2 from the germline V gene are MDHEN and SYDVKM. This CDR3 is 18 amino acids long. DNA for the CDR3: TGTGCCAGCAGTTTAACGGCGCCCCAGGGAATGAACACCGGGGAGCTGTTTTTT. As protein: CASSLTAPQGMNTGELFF.